These 14 T cell receptor beta chains were sequenced from one sample in a study of blood T cell repertoires in COVID-19 (dated by TCRdb to about 2020). Library construction relied on the immunoSEQ multiplex PCR assay. The table was pulled from immuneACCESS by TCRdb, which kept in-frame rearrangements only. Such tables lose some clones; where checked, under half of the loss comes from unresolved V genes, and the rest has no known cause. Counted in this sample were around 250,000 clones; approximately 84% of them appeared once. The ten largest clones take up around 7.8% of the sample. The sequenced material came from peripheral blood. The receptor source for this set is a human donor in a cohort sampled during active COVID-19.

This chain connects TRBV25-1 to TRBJ2-2, with 10 bases matching TRBD2. J gave up 3 bases and V 2 bases, and 0 bases lay outside the gene matches. The CDR3 extends over 15 amino acids. Germline CDR1 is MGHDK and CDR2 is SYGVNS. In nucleotides, the CDR3 is TGTGCCAGCAGTGAAGGGACTAGCGACACCGGGGAGCTGTTTTTT. This sequence encodes CASSEGTSDTGELFF.

The gene calls are TRBV9 and TRBJ2-3, with a tentative D call TRBD1 (6 bases). This CDR3 is 19 amino acids long. V was pared by 3 bases and J by 3 bases, with 26 bases between. The germline gives CDR1 SGDLS, CDR2 YYNGEE. DNA for the CDR3: TGTGCCAGCAGCGGTAGCTGGGAACCGACAGGAGGCGGGACAGATACGCAGTATTTT. Translating it yields CASSGSWEPTGGGTDTQYF.

This chain connects TRBV6-5 to TRBJ2-7, with D possibly being TRBD2 (7 bases). This CDR3 is built from 14 residues. V lost 5 bases and J lost 2, with 13 bases in between. Looked up from germline, CDR1 is MNHEY and CDR2 is SVGAGI. CDR3 sequence: CASSPRGATYEQYF. The CDR3 nucleotides are TGTGCCAGCAGTCCCCGGGGGGCGACCTACGAGCAGTACTTC.

Here the CDR3 DNA reads TGCGCCAGCAGCTTGGTCGCCCACCCGAGCTCCTACGAGCAGTACTTC. Translated: CASSLVAHPSSYEQYF. The rearrangement joins TRBV5-1 to TRBJ2-7; D unresolved. The CDR3 sequence is 16 residues long. The V gene's germline CDR1 is SGHRS and CDR2 YFSETQ. Trimming stripped 0 bases from V and 0 bases from J, with 13 bases between.

In its sample, this clone was seen once. V usage is TRBV4-1 and J usage is TRBJ2-7; D unresolved. Germline V gene data show CDR1 as MGHRA and CDR2 as YSYEKL. This CDR3 contains 16 residues. V lost 0 bases and J 2 bases, leaving 14 bases between the germline ends. The chain's CDR3 is CASSQDPRPLPYEQYF. The CDR3, as DNA: TGCGCCAGCAGCCAAGACCCCAGGCCCCTTCCCTACGAGCAGTACTTC.

The V gene is TRBV5-4, the J gene TRBJ2-7, with a possible D match to TRBD1 (6 bases). Germline V gives CDR1 SGHNT, CDR2 YYREEE (reference sequence). V dropped 4 bases and J dropped 5 bases, with 19 bases sitting between them. The CDR3 sequence is 15 residues long. CDR3 sequence reads: CASSPTGTLSHEQYF. Written as DNA, the CDR3 is TGTGCCAGCAGCCCCACCGGGACACTTTCCCACGAGCAGTACTTC.

This chain uses TRBV15 with TRBJ1-2; 7 bases match TRBD1. Germline CDR1 and CDR2: LNHNV and YYDKDF (reference sequence). The CDR3 has 15 amino acids. V shed 4 bases and J 4 bases; nucleotides not matched to a gene: 9. Here the CDR3 DNA reads TGTGCCACCAGCATGGTAGGGGGCGGACCCTATGGCTACACCTTC. Protein product: CATSMVGGGPYGYTF.

The J gene is TRBJ2-3, the V gene TRBV6-5, with D hard to call. V was cut by 5 bases and J by 3 bases, with 12 bases left in between. Germline V gene lookup returns CDR1 MNHEY and CDR2 SVGAGI. CDR3 size: 14 residues. In DNA, the CDR3 is TGTGCCAGCAGTCTCGGCGGCTCGACAGATACGCAGTATTTT. Translated: CASSLGGSTDTQYF.

This clone turned up a few times. The V and J genes are TRBV2 and TRBJ2-7; D not certain. V gave up 3 bases and J gave up 6 bases, with 6 bases separating them. Per the germline V gene, CDR1 is SNHLY and CDR2 is FYNNEI. The CDR3 consists of 11 residues. CDR3: CASSERREQYF. The CDR3 bases are TGTGCCAGCAGTGAGAGGCGCGAGCAGTACTTC.

The rearrangement joins TRBV4-1 to TRBJ2-5; TRBD1 aligns across 8 bases. Trimming removed 4 bases from V and 5 bases from J; junction bases left unmatched: 12. This CDR3 contains 16 residues. The germline V gene has CDR1 MGHRA and CDR2 YSYEKL. DNA of the CDR3: TGCGCCAGCAGCCCTTCGGCAGGGGGCGCCGGGGAGACCCAGTACTTC. Translation: CASSPSAGGAGETQYF.

V usage is TRBV27 and J usage is TRBJ2-1; weak D call: TRBD2 (6 bases). This CDR3 contains 14 residues. Between the trimmed V and J ends, which lost 11 bases and 0 bases, there was a span of 14 bases. The germline gives CDR1 MNHEY, CDR2 SMNVEV (reference sequence). Here the CDR3 reads CAPPPSASYNEQFF. As DNA, the CDR3 is TGTGCCCCGCCCCCTAGCGCCTCCTACAATGAGCAGTTCTTC.

The CDR3 coding sequence is TGTGCCAGCAGCAGAGGCTCCTACGAGCAGTACTTC. It yields the protein CASSRGSYEQYF. The V gene is TRBV27, the J gene TRBJ2-7; no clear D. Deletions cut 6 bases from V and 0 bases from J, with 6 bases between. The germline CDR1 and CDR2 sequences are MNHEY and SMNVEV (reference sequence). There are 12 residues in the CDR3.

CDR3 region: CASSQKGVRGYGYTF. CDR3 in DNA: TGTGCCAGCAGTCAGAAGGGGGTTCGAGGCTATGGCTACACCTTC. The chain links TRBV27 to TRBJ1-2; the D gene is possibly TRBD1 (6 bases). The germline CDR1 and CDR2 sequences are MNHEY and SMNVEV (reference sequence). CDR3 length: 15 amino acids. Deletions cut 5 bases from V and 4 bases from J, with 17 bases between.

This clone was observed a few times. This chain links TRBV2 with TRBJ1-2; 11 nucleotides line up with TRBD1. The V gene's germline CDR1 is SNHLY and CDR2 FYNNEI. J gave up 8 bases and V 5 bases, and 7 bases lay outside the gene matches. The CDR3 is 14 amino acids. In DNA form, the CDR3 reads TGTGCCAGCAGTAAGGACAGGGGGCGGGAAGGCTACACCTTC. Translation: CASSKDRGREGYTF.